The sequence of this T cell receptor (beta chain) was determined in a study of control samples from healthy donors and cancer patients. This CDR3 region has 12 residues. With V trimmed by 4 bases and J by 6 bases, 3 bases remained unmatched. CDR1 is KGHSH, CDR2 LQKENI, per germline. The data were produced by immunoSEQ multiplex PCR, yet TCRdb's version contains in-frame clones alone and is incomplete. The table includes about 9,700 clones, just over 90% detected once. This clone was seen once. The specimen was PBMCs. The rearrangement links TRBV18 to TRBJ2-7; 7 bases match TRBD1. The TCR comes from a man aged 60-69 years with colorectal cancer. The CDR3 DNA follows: TGTGCCAGCTCACGACAGGGTGGCGAGCAGTACTTC. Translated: CASSRQGGEQYF. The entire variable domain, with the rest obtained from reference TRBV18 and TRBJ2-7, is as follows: NAGVMQNPRHLVRRRGQEARLRCSPMKGHSHVYWYRQLPEEGLKFMVYLQKENIIDESGMPKERFSAEFPKEGPSILRIQQVVRGDSAAYFCASSRQGGEQYFGPGTRLTVT.